This T cell receptor (beta chain) comes out of a study of blood T cell repertoires in COVID-19. Whole-study context: Acute and convalescent COVID-19 specimens originated in the United States, Italy and Spain. PBMCs, B-cell-depleted T cells, or T cells were the source of the cDNA or gDNA that made up the material.

Original methodology: Counts of nucleated cells, estimated from reference gene primer amplification, were obtained. Only in-frame clones appear in the TCRdb table, and some are missing; sequencing was by immunoSEQ multiplex PCR. V and J calls and clone size follow that table, whereas D and trimming were derived from the DNA. The table has tens of thousands of clones, nearly 95% seen once; the top ten hold approximately 4.6%. The V end lost 0 bases, the J end lost 7 bases, and 17 bases lay between the germline ends. There are 15 residues in the CDR3. In germline, CDR1 is SGHRS, CDR2 YFSETQ. The gene calls are TRBV5-1 and TRBJ2-7; TRBD2 is a possible D gene (6 bases). The sequencing sample was made of peripheral blood. This TCR derives from a man aged 50 or older with active COVID-19. The DNA of the CDR3 is TGCGCCAGCAGCTTGGAAGGAGGGATCGGTGGAGAGCAGTACTTC. It is translated as CASSLEGGIGGEQYF.